These 21 T cell receptor beta chains came from one sample sequenced in a study of cytomegalovirus exposure and HLA in healthy donors. The PCR contained 60 Vbeta and 13 Jbeta primers. Produced via immunoSEQ multiplex PCR; TCRdb's table is partial and in-frame only. The data contain roughly 110,000 clones, 60% to 80% of them singletons. The sequencing sample was made of PBMCs. The source is a boy between 10 and 17 years old in good health and CMV-seronegative.

In DNA, the CDR3 is TGTGCCAGCAGCTTACAGGGCCCCTACGAGCAGTACTTC. This encodes CASSLQGPYEQYF. The chain has TRBV7-9 and TRBJ2-7; tentative D call: TRBD1 (5 bases). The CDR3 is 13 amino acids. V was trimmed by 2 bases and J by 2 bases, leaving 7 bases between them. Germline V gives CDR1 SEHNR, CDR2 FQNEAQ (reference sequence). Drawing the rest from reference TRBV7-9 and TRBJ2-7, the complete variable domain is DTGVSQNPRHKITKRGQNVTFRCDPISEHNRLYWYRQTLGQGPEFLTYFQNEAQLEKSRLLSDRFSAERPKGSFSTLEIQRTEQGDSAMYLCASSLQGPYEQYFGPGTRLTVT.

The chain employs TRBV5-1 and TRBJ2-1, with D uncertain. With 7 bases removed from V and 6 bases from J, the gap between germline ends came to 17 bases. Germline lookup yields CDR1 SGHRS and CDR2 YFSETQ. The length of the CDR3 is 14 residues. The CDR3, as DNA: TGCGCCAGCCGCTCGGCAGTCTCGGGCAATGAGCAGTTCTTC. It yields the protein CASRSAVSGNEQFF.

This chain joins TRBV2 and TRBJ1-1; D not resolved. CDR3 length: 15 residues. V was trimmed by 6 bases and J by 2 bases, leaving 16 bases between them. Germline loops: CDR1 SNHLY, CDR2 FYNNEI. The CDR3 DNA is TGTGCCAGCAGATCCGGGAGAGGTAGAAACACTGAAGCTTTCTTT. Encoded protein: CASRSGRGRNTEAFF.

V is TRBV6-6 and J is TRBJ1-2; no clear D. CDR1 is MNHNY and CDR2 is SVGAGI in the germline V gene (reference sequence). Trimming cost V 6 bases and J 3 bases, with 8 bases left between them. The CDR3 extends over 12 amino acids. CDR3 region: CASRPQDYGYTF. The CDR3 DNA follows: TGTGCCAGCAGGCCTCAGGACTATGGCTACACCTTC.

V gene TRBV5-6 combines with J gene TRBJ2-5, with a tentative D call TRBD2 (5 bases). Germline CDR1 SGHDT, CDR2 YYEEEE. V was shortened by 1 base and J by 3 bases, with 7 bases between the two germline ends. The CDR3 covers 13 residues. CDR3 sequence: CASSLSGEETQYF. In DNA, the CDR3 is TGTGCCAGCAGCTTGTCCGGGGAAGAGACCCAGTACTTC.

The chain has TRBV29-1 and TRBJ1-1; 9 bases align to TRBD1. Germline CDR1 and CDR2: SQVTM and ANQGSEA. V lost 4 bases to trimming and J lost 1 base; unmatched junction nucleotides: 16. The CDR3 length is 18 residues. The CDR3 DNA reads TGCAGCGTTGTAGGGGTGTGGACAGGGGTGGTCCGGAACACTGAAGCTTTCTTT. The encoded protein is CSVVGVWTGVVRNTEAFF.

This clone has more than one count but fewer than ten. The chain has TRBV5-4 and TRBJ2-7; TRBD2 agrees at 7 bases. Trimming took 3 bases from V and 1 from J; bases not matched to a gene: 7. The CDR3 sequence is 15 residues long. CDR1 and CDR2 (germline): SGHNT, YYREEE (reference sequence). In DNA, the CDR3 is TGTGCCAGCAGCTCATTAGCGGGCTCTTCCTACGAGCAGTACTTC. It translates to CASSSLAGSSYEQYF.

This chain links TRBV27 with TRBJ2-2, with D unresolved. The CDR3 runs to 13 residues. V shed 1 base and J shed 7 bases, with 7 bases lying between them. Germline CDR1 MNHEY, CDR2 SMNVEV (reference sequence). The CDR3 sequence: CASSLLRFGELFF. The CDR3 DNA follows: TGTGCCAGCAGTTTATTGAGGTTCGGGGAGCTGTTTTTT.

The chain's CDR3 is CASSGTSGGSHGTQYF. CDR3 coding DNA: TGTGCCAGCAGCGGGACTAGCGGGGGTTCTCACGGGACCCAGTACTTC. The chain carries TRBV5-4 and TRBJ2-5, with TRBD2 matching over 14 bases. The junction had 9 bases not matched to a gene; V was cut back by 4 bases and J by 7 bases. The germline V gene encodes CDR1 SGHNT and CDR2 YYREEE (reference sequence). This CDR3 region has 16 residues.

This chain links TRBV7-3 with TRBJ1-1; D is undetermined. Germline V lookup: CDR1 SGHTA, CDR2 FQGTGA. The CDR3 has 16 residues. V shed 5 bases and J shed 1 base, with 17 bases lying between them. The CDR3 DNA reads as TGTGCCAGCAGCCCACCGCGCGGGTCCCCGAACACTGAAGCTTTCTTT. It translates to CASSPPRGSPNTEAFF.

V usage is TRBV7-9 and J usage is TRBJ2-5; no clear D gene. Trimming pared 3 bases from V and 1 base from J, leaving 12 bases between. This CDR3 region has 15 residues. In germline, CDR1 is SEHNR, CDR2 FQNEAQ (reference sequence). Written as DNA, the CDR3 is TGTGCCAGCAGCTTGCGTCTGGCAGGCCAAGAGACCCAGTACTTC. Its translation is CASSLRLAGQETQYF.

The chain employs TRBV5-1 and TRBJ1-1; TRBD1 agrees at 7 bases. Germline V gene lookup returns CDR1 SGHRS and CDR2 YFSETQ. The CDR3 extends over 15 amino acids. Losses at the gene ends were 6 bases for V and 4 bases for J; bases not matched to a gene: 12. CDR3 nucleotide sequence: TGCGCCAGCACCAACCTTCAGGGGGACGCCACTGAAGCTTTCTTT. It encodes CASTNLQGDATEAFF.

As concerns this clone: One end of the junction varies from germline; a read error may be responsible. This chain connects TRBV30 to TRBJ1-2; tentatively, D is TRBD1 (5 bases). The length of the CDR3 is 13 residues. CDR1 GTSNPN and CDR2 SVGIG come from the germline V gene (reference sequence). The DNA for the CDR3 is TGTGCCGGGAGTCCAAAAGGGACTCCATTCTACACCTTC. Its translation is CAGSPKGTPFYTF.

DNA of the CDR3: TGTGCCAGCAGCTTGAGAGACTCTGGGGCCAACGTCCTGACTTTC. Amino acid sequence: CASSLRDSGANVLTF. This chain connects TRBV7-3 to TRBJ2-6; D remains ambiguous. The CDR3 contains 15 residues. Trimming stripped 3 bases from V and 0 bases from J, with 6 bases between. Germline V gives CDR1 SGHTA, CDR2 FQGTGA.

The V call is TRBV5-6, the J call TRBJ1-5; D is possibly TRBD1 (5 bases). Per germline, CDR1 SGHDT and CDR2 YYEEEE. V lost 1 base and J lost 0, with 11 bases in between. The CDR3 spans 16 residues. The CDR3 nucleotides read TGTGCCAGCAGCTTGAACGACAGACTTAGCAATCAGCCCCAGCATTTT. Protein: CASSLNDRLSNQPQHF.

The chain links TRBV9 to TRBJ2-1, with D perhaps matching TRBD2 (6 bases). The CDR3 loop spans 13 amino acids. From germline, CDR1 is SGDLS and CDR2 YYNGEE. Trimming took 6 bases from V and 8 from J, leaving 15 bases between them. In DNA, the CDR3 is TGTGCCAGCACCAGAGGCGGGATCGATGAGCAGTTCTTC. This sequence encodes CASTRGGIDEQFF.

This chain connects TRBV4-1 to TRBJ2-5; 9 nucleotides align to TRBD2. V lost 0 bases and J lost 4; bases outside the gene matches: 6. The CDR3 is 16 amino acids. CDR1 and CDR2 from the germline V gene are MGHRA and YSYEKL. Here the CDR3 DNA reads TGCGCCAGCAGCCAAGACGGGACTAGCAATGTAGAGACCCAGTACTTC. Translated: CASSQDGTSNVETQYF.

The genes are TRBV27 and TRBJ2-7; 13 bases are shared with TRBD2. The CDR3 contains 16 residues. J was trimmed by 8 bases and V by 10 bases; bases with no gene match: 17. The germline V gene encodes CDR1 MNHEY and CDR2 SMNVEV (reference sequence). The CDR3 DNA sequence: TGTGCCACCACCACTTCCGGACTAGCGGGAGTGTTCAAGCAGTACTTC. Translating it yields CATTTSGLAGVFKQYF.

The chain joins TRBV7-6 to TRBJ1-4; D is unclear. CDR1 is SGHVS, CDR2 FNYEAQ, per germline. This CDR3 comprises 17 residues. V gave up 5 bases and J gave up 4 bases, with 20 bases separating them. CDR3 nucleotides: TGTGCCAGCAGCCTCCGGAGAGGGCCGATACTTAATGAAAAACTGTTTTTT. It is translated as CASSLRRGPILNEKLFF.

Details on this clone: At one of its ends the junction is not consistent with the germline gene, which may arise from a read error. In DNA, the CDR3 is TGCAGCGTTCAAGACAGGGGGCCTCGGGGCTACACCTTC. Amino acid sequence: CSVQDRGPRGYTF. The rearrangement uses TRBV29-1 and TRBJ1-2; 10 nucleotides line up with TRBD1. The CDR3 loop spans 13 amino acids. Germline V lookup: CDR1 SQVTM, CDR2 ANQGSEA.

This clone was counted between two and nine times. This sequence joins TRBV9 and TRBJ2-2, with TRBD1 identical over 7 bases. CDR1 is SGDLS, CDR2 YYNGEE, per germline. Unmatched junction bases numbered 2, after V lost 2 bases and J lost 1 base. CDR3 size: 15 residues. Here the CDR3 reads CASSVTGENTGELFF. The CDR3 region has the DNA TGTGCCAGCAGCGTTACAGGGGAGAACACCGGGGAGCTGTTTTTT.